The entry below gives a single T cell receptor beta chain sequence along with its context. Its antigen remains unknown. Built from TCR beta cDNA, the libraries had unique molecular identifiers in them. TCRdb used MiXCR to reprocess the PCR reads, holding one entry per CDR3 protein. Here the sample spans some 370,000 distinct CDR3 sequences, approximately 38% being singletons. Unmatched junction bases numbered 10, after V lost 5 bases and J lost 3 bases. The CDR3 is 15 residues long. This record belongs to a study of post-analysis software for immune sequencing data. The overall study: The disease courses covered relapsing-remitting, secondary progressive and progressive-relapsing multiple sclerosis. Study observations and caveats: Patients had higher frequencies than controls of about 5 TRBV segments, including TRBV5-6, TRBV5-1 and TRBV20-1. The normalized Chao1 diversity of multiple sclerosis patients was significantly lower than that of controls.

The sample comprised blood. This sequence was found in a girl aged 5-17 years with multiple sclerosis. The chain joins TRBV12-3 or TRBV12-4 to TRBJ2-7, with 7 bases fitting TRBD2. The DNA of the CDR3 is TGTGCCAGCAGTCACCCGAGCGGGGCGAGCTACGAGCAGTACTTC. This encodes CASSHPSGASYEQYF.